The T cell receptor (beta chain) described here comes from a study of T cells after yellow fever vaccination. TCRdb itself ran the 5' RACE reads through MiXCR, one entry per CDR3 protein. The sample lists approximately 450,000 distinct CDR3 sequences; roughly 20% were seen once. The germline V gene has CDR1 DFQATT and CDR2 SNEGSKA (reference sequence). The CDR3 length is 15 residues. With 3 bases removed from V and 4 bases from J, the gap between germline ends came to 19 bases. This sequence joins TRBV20-1 and TRBJ2-7; D may match TRBD1 or TRBD2 (5 bases each). The clonotype was recovered from a man aged 18 to 30 who received the YFV17D yellow fever vaccine. The sequences come from PBMCs, collected before the yellow fever booster vaccination. The CDR3 sequence: CSASPGAGSRYEQYF. CDR3 DNA sequence: TGCAGTGCTAGCCCTGGGGCAGGGAGCCGGTACGAGCAGTACTTC.